Sequencing of this T cell receptor beta chain was carried out in a study of CD8 T cells in ankylosing spondylitis. General study points: Seemingly characteristic of ankylosing spondylitis blood was a TCR beta motif consisting of roughly 8 highly homologous variants. Reactive arthritis synovial fluid and blood previously showed some of these motif variants. The study looked at matched synovial fluid samples from ankylosing spondylitis patients. Disease-linked clones were reported to be significantly enriched there.

The table lists this clonotype with a few counts. Antigen unknown. Making use of molecular barcodes, quantitative 5'-RACE generated TCR beta libraries. In TCRdb, the 5' RACE reads were re-called with MiXCR into one record per CDR3 protein. The table includes a few hundred thousand distinct CDR3 sequences, 20% to 25% detected once. This CDR3 has 13 amino acids. Per germline, CDR1 SNHLY and CDR2 FYNNEI. V lost 2 bases to trimming and J lost 3 bases, with 5 bases between them. The TCR originated in a male donor with ankylosing spondylitis. The sample consisted of blood, either unsorted or a sorted T cell fraction (not recorded which). This sequence joins TRBV2 and TRBJ1-5; no reliable D call. The CDR3 coding sequence is TGTGCCAGCAGTGAACAAGTCAATCAGCCCCAGCATTTT. This encodes CASSEQVNQPQHF.